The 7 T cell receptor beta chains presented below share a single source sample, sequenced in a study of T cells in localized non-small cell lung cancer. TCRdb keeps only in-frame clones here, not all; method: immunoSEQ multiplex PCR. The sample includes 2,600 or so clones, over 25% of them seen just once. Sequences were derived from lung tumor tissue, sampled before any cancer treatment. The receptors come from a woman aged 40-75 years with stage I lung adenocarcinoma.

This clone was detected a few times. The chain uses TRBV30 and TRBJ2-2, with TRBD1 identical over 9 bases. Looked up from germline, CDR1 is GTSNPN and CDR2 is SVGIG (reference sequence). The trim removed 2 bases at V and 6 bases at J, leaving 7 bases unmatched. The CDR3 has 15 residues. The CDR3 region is CAWSLRDREAGELFF. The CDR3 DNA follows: TGTGCCTGGAGTCTCCGGGACAGGGAGGCCGGGGAGCTGTTTTTT.

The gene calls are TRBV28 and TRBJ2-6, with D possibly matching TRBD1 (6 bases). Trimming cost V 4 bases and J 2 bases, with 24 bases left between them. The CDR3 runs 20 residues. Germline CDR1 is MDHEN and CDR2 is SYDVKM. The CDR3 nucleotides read TGTGCCAGCAGTTCACCGGACAGCACAAAACGTCCCCCTGGGGCCAACGTCCTGACTTTC. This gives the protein CASSSPDSTKRPPGANVLTF.

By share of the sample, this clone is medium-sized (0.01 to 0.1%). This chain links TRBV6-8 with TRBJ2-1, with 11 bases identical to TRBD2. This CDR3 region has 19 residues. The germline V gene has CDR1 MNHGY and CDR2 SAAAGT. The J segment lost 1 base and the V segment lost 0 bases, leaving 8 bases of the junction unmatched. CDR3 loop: CASSYSTSGSLLSYNEQFF. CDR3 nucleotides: TGTGCCAGCAGTTACTCTACTAGCGGGAGTCTTCTATCCTACAATGAGCAGTTCTTC.

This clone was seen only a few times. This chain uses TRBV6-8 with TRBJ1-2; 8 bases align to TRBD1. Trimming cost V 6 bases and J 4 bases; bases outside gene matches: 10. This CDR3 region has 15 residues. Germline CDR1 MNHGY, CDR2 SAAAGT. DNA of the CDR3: TGTGCCAGCAGCCCCAGGACAGGGAAGGGCTATGGCTACACCTTC. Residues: CASSPRTGKGYGYTF.

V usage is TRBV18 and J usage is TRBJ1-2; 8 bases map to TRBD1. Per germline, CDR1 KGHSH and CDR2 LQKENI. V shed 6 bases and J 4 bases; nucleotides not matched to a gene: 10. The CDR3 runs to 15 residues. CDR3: CASSSTGAPVYGYTF. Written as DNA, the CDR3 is TGTGCCAGCTCGTCGACAGGGGCACCGGTCTATGGCTACACCTTC.

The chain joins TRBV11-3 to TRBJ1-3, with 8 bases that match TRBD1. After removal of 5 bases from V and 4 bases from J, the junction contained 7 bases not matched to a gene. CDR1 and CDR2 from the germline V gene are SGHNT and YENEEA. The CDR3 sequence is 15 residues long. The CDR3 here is CASSLQGAPGNTIYF. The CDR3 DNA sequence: TGTGCCAGCAGCCTTCAGGGGGCGCCGGGAAACACCATATATTTT.

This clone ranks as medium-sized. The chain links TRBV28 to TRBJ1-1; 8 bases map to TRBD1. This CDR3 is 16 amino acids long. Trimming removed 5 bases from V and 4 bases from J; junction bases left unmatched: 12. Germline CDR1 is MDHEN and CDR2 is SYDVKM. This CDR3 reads CASSPVDRVKSTEAFF. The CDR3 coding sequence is TGTGCCAGCAGTCCGGTGGACAGGGTAAAATCCACTGAAGCTTTCTTT.